The 27 T cell receptor beta chains listed next were all sequenced from one sample in a study of T-cell memory formation after mild COVID-19. TCRdb redid the calling of the 5' RACE reads with MiXCR, one entry per CDR3 protein. Here the sample spans 140,000 to 150,000 distinct CDR3 sequences, under 30% being singletons. What was sequenced was PBMCs or a T cell subset sorted from them (not recorded which). These receptors all come from an adult woman who had mild COVID-19 (a few samples of this study predate the infection). Cell type and time point are not known.

In this sample, this clonotype turned up a few times. J is TRBJ2-1 and V is TRBV19, with 9 bases fitting TRBD2. Germline lookup yields CDR1 LNHDA and CDR2 SQIVND (reference sequence). V gave up 5 bases and J gave up 7 bases; unmatched junction bases: 12. The CDR3 is made up of 16 amino acids. This CDR3 reads CASSLRLAAPRNEQFF. The CDR3 nucleotides are TGTGCCAGTAGTTTGCGACTAGCGGCTCCACGGAATGAGCAGTTCTTC.

This clonotype appeared a few times. The genes are TRBV9 and TRBJ2-1, with no clear D. The V gene lost 0 bases and the J gene lost 2 bases, with 9 bases spanning the gap. CDR3 length: 15 amino acids. Germline lookup yields CDR1 SGDLS and CDR2 YYNGEE. CDR3: CASSVAGIAYNEQFF. CDR3 bases: TGTGCCAGCAGCGTAGCCGGAATTGCCTACAATGAGCAGTTCTTC.

This clonotype was observed a few times. This chain uses TRBV2 with TRBJ2-6, with 7 bases lining up with TRBD1. The CDR3 is made up of 16 amino acids. V was clipped by 8 bases and J by 0 bases; unmatched bases: 7. Looked up from germline, CDR1 is SNHLY and CDR2 is FYNNEI. CDR3 sequence reads: CASAGTAPSGANVLTF. The CDR3 DNA reads TGTGCCAGCGCCGGGACAGCCCCCTCTGGGGCCAACGTCCTGACTTTC.

The CDR3 sequence is CASSQVGSDEQYF. CDR3 coding DNA: TGCGCCAGCAGCCAAGTTGGAAGCGACGAGCAGTACTTC. The chain couples TRBV4-1 to TRBJ2-7, with D hard to call. The ends were cut back, 1 base at V and 5 bases at J, with 9 bases in the middle. Germline CDR1 is MGHRA and CDR2 is YSYEKL. The CDR3 extends over 13 amino acids.

Details on this clonotype: One end of the junction does not line up with germline, which may come from a read error. The chain combines TRBV7-7 with TRBJ2-1; D gene ambiguous. CDR3 size: 16 residues. Germline V CDR1 and CDR2: SSHAT, FNYEAQ (reference sequence). The CDR3 loop is CASSLTLERSMDEQFF. The CDR3 coding sequence is TGTGCTAGCAGCTTAACCCTAGAGCGAAGTATGGATGAGCAGTTCTTC. Supplemented by reference TRBV7-7 and TRBJ2-1, the full variable domain reads GAGVSQSPRYKVTKRGQDVTLRCDPISSHATLYWYQQALGQGPEFLTYFNYEAQPDKSGLPSDRFSAERPEGSISTLTIQRTEQRDSAMYRCASSLTLERSMDEQFFGPGTRLTVL.

The sample holds a few counts of this clonotype. This rearrangement joins TRBV12-3 or TRBV12-4 to TRBJ2-7, with no clear D. The CDR3 runs to 12 residues. V was clipped by 1 base and J by 6 bases, with 7 bases between them. Here the CDR3 DNA reads TGTGCCAGCAGTTTAGACTTAGGCGAGCAGTACTTC. Its protein product is CASSLDLGEQYF.

The chain links TRBV7-9 to TRBJ1-1; D is unresolved. The CDR3 extends over 13 amino acids. Trimming took off 5 bases at V and 11 bases at J, with 18 bases between the two ends. The germline V gene encodes CDR1 SEHNR and CDR2 FQNEAQ (reference sequence). CDR3 coding DNA: TGTGCCAGCAGCCATCCCTACCTTATGAATGCTTTCTTT. This translates into CASSHPYLMNAFF.

This clonotype was observed a few times. The V and J genes are TRBV7-8 and TRBJ2-1; maybe TRBD2 (5 bases). The CDR3 spans 14 residues. V shed 5 bases and J shed 7 bases, with 15 bases lying between them. CDR1 is SGHVS and CDR2 is FQNEAQ in the germline V gene. CDR3 nucleotides: TGTGCCAGCAGCCTATTCGGGGTTTCGAATGAGCAGTTCTTC. It yields the protein CASSLFGVSNEQFF.

This clonotype has more than one count but fewer than ten. V gene TRBV30 combines with J gene TRBJ1-1; no reliable D call. The V gene lost 1 base and the J gene lost 4 bases, with 7 bases spanning the gap. This CDR3 is 12 amino acids long. Germline V lookup: CDR1 GTSNPN, CDR2 SVGIG (reference sequence). The CDR3 protein is CAWSDSPTEAFF. The CDR3 nucleotides are TGTGCCTGGAGTGACAGTCCCACTGAAGCTTTCTTT.

The chain joins TRBV29-1 to TRBJ2-3; 7 bases map to TRBD2. Germline V CDR1 and CDR2: SQVTM, ANQGSEA. The CDR3 has 14 residues. The J segment lost 2 bases and the V segment lost 7 bases, leaving 9 bases of the junction unmatched. The CDR3 here is CSAGEGLNTDTQYF. The CDR3 DNA reads as TGCAGCGCGGGGGAGGGACTGAACACAGATACGCAGTATTTT.

J is TRBJ1-1 and V is TRBV6-5, with a tentative D call TRBD1 (5 bases). This CDR3 contains 14 residues. Per the germline V gene, CDR1 is MNHEY and CDR2 is SVGAGI. Trimming stripped 7 bases from V and 2 bases from J, with 14 bases between. The CDR3 protein is CASTPLRGNTEAFF. The CDR3 nucleotides read TGTGCCAGCACCCCGCTCCGGGGCAACACTGAAGCTTTCTTT.

This clonotype has only a few counts. V gene TRBV5-6 combines with J gene TRBJ2-1; 12 bases are a match to TRBD2. The CDR3 totals 15 residues. Germline-derived CDR1 and CDR2 are SGHDT and YYEEEE. J was trimmed by 8 bases and V by 0 bases; bases with no gene match: 3. CDR3 amino acids: CASSLGLAGEYEQFF. CDR3 nucleotides: TGTGCCAGCAGCTTGGGACTAGCGGGAGAGTATGAGCAGTTCTTC.

This clonotype has more than one count but fewer than ten. The V call is TRBV4-2, the J call TRBJ2-3; a weak D match, TRBD2 (6 bases). V lost 3 bases, J lost 0 bases, and 13 bases lay in between. Germline CDR1 and CDR2: LGHNA and YNFKEQ. The CDR3 consists of 16 residues. CDR3 nucleotides: TGTGCCAGCAGCCAGTATCCCGGGACTAGCACAGATACGCAGTATTTT. It specifies CASSQYPGTSTDTQYF.

This clonotype was observed a handful of times. The rearrangement uses TRBV30 and TRBJ1-1; the D gene is possibly TRBD1 (5 bases). CDR1 is GTSNPN, CDR2 SVGIG, per germline (reference sequence). The ends were cut back, 1 base at V and 3 bases at J, with 6 bases in the middle. This CDR3 has 12 amino acids. CDR3 DNA sequence: TGTGCCTGGAGTGGACAGCACACTGAAGCTTTCTTT. Amino acids: CAWSGQHTEAFF.

The V gene is TRBV4-1, the J gene TRBJ2-7; tentative D call: TRBD1 (6 bases). Trimming pared 2 bases from V and 4 bases from J, leaving 27 bases between. This CDR3 spans 19 amino acids. Germline assignment: CDR1 MGHRA and CDR2 YSYEKL. The CDR3 nucleotides are TGCGCCAGCAGCCAACCCGGTCCAGCCCAGGGGATTCTTGGATACGAGCAGTACTTC. Its protein is CASSQPGPAQGILGYEQYF.

This clonotype was counted only a few times. V gene TRBV6-5 combines with J gene TRBJ2-6, with 10 bases fitting TRBD2. CDR3 length equals 22 residues. Germline V lookup: CDR1 MNHEY, CDR2 SVGAGI. After removal of 6 bases from V and 3 bases from J, the junction contained 23 bases not matched to a gene. The CDR3 region is CASSPTVVAGGPVGFGANVLTF. For the CDR3, the DNA is TGTGCCAGCAGCCCCACTGTGGTAGCGGGAGGCCCGGTAGGCTTTGGGGCCAACGTCCTGACTTTC.

This clonotype has just one count. A junction end diverges from the germline sequence, so it may reflect a read error. The rearrangement joins TRBV4-3 to TRBJ2-5; 12 bases agree with TRBD2. The CDR3 length is 15 residues. Germline CDR1 and CDR2: LGHNA and YSLEER. Here the CDR3 reads CASSQDSSGGETKYF. The CDR3, as DNA: TGCGCCAGCAGCCAAGATTCTAGCGGGGGGGAGACCAAGTACTTC.

This clonotype showed up many times. The chain links TRBV27 to TRBJ2-7; D gene uncertain. The CDR3 sequence is 14 residues long. V was shortened by 0 bases and J by 3 bases, with 9 bases between the two germline ends. Germline CDR1 and CDR2: MNHEY and SMNVEV (reference sequence). CDR3 sequence reads: CASSLSGRNYEQYF. CDR3 nucleotides: TGTGCCAGCAGTTTATCTGGACGAAACTACGAGCAGTACTTC.

The chain combines TRBV2 with TRBJ2-2; TRBD2 agrees at 10 bases. The V gene end was trimmed by 6 bases and the J gene end by 6 bases; junction bases not matched to a gene: 7. Germline V lookup: CDR1 SNHLY, CDR2 FYNNEI. The CDR3 runs 15 residues. The CDR3 is CASRSRSGRSGELFF. The CDR3 DNA is TGTGCCAGCAGGAGTCGTAGCGGGAGGTCCGGGGAGCTGTTTTTT. Combining the CDR3 with reference TRBV2 and TRBJ2-2 gives the whole variable domain EPEVTQTPSHQVTQMGQEVILRCVPISNHLYFYWYRQILGQKVEFLVSFYNNEISEKSEIFDDQFSVERPDGSNFTLKIRSTKLEDSAMYFCASRSRSGRSGELFFGEGSRLTVL.

This rearrangement joins TRBV6-2 or TRBV6-3 to TRBJ2-2, with 7 bases that match TRBD2. V lost 0 bases to trimming and J lost 1 base; unmatched junction nucleotides: 8. The CDR3 is 18 residues long. Germline CDR1 and CDR2: MNHEY and SVGEGT. The chain's CDR3 is CASSYSHTGTKNTGELFF. CDR3 nucleotides: TGTGCCAGCAGTTACTCCCATACCGGGACTAAGAACACCGGGGAGCTGTTTTTT.

This clonotype appeared a few times. The gene calls are TRBV12-3 or TRBV12-4 and TRBJ1-1, with a tentative D call TRBD1 (5 bases). V was shortened by 2 bases and J by 8 bases, with 6 bases between the two germline ends. The CDR3 has 11 amino acids. DNA for the CDR3: TGTGCCAGCAGTTTAACAGGCGAAGCTTTCTTT. It yields the protein CASSLTGEAFF.

This clonotype came up many times. The chain links TRBV5-1 to TRBJ2-7; D uncertain. This CDR3 is 14 amino acids long. V was pared by 4 bases and J by 4 bases, with 15 bases between. Germline CDR1 is SGHRS and CDR2 is YFSETQ. DNA of the CDR3: TGCGCCAGCAGCCCCGAATCCCGCCGTTACGAGCAGTACTTC. Its translation is CASSPESRRYEQYF.

The rearrangement links TRBV6-2 or TRBV6-3 to TRBJ1-2; D is uncertain. Trimming left V 2 bases short and J 6 bases short, with 16 bases between. This CDR3 contains 15 residues. Per germline, CDR1 MNHEY and CDR2 SVGEGT. The CDR3, as DNA: TGTGCCAGCAGTTACCCCCTCGACGTCTGGGATGGCTACACCTTC. As protein: CASSYPLDVWDGYTF.

This clonotype was counted only a few times. The chain is built from TRBV5-6 and TRBJ1-1; maybe TRBD1 (6 bases). CDR3 length: 17 residues. The V end was cut by 1 base, the J end by 0 bases, with 16 bases between. CDR1 is SGHDT and CDR2 is YYEEEE in the germline V gene. The CDR3 reads CASSLSGVVAMNTEAFF. For the CDR3, the DNA is TGTGCCAGCAGCTTGTCAGGGGTTGTCGCGATGAACACTGAAGCTTTCTTT.

V usage is TRBV7-9 and J usage is TRBJ1-1; D unclear. Germline CDR1 and CDR2: SEHNR and FQNEAQ (reference sequence). The CDR3 is made up of 12 amino acids. The V gene lost 10 bases and the J gene lost 0 bases, with 9 bases spanning the gap. Here the CDR3 reads CATQDLNTEAFF. CDR3 bases: TGTGCCACCCAGGACCTGAACACTGAAGCTTTCTTT.

In the case of this clonotype: A much larger clone lies one base from this, so it may be a read error. The chain uses TRBV27 and TRBJ2-1; 14 bases map to TRBD2. The CDR3 spans 16 residues. Germline V CDR1 and CDR2: MNHEY, SMNVEV (reference sequence). J gave up 7 bases and V 8 bases, and 10 bases lay outside the gene matches. CDR3 sequence (DNA): TGTGCCAGCCGTCCGACTAGCGGGGGGGCCTGGAATGAGCAGTTCTTC. Translating gives CASRPTSGGAWNEQFF.

The V call is TRBV9, the J call TRBJ2-7, with D possibly matching TRBD2 (7 bases). V dropped 7 bases and J dropped 2 bases, with 16 bases sitting between them. Germline-derived CDR1 and CDR2 are SGDLS and YYNGEE. The CDR3 runs to 14 residues. This CDR3 is CASSEGGAAYEQYF. The CDR3 DNA is TGTGCCAGCTCCGAGGGGGGGGCTGCCTACGAGCAGTACTTC.